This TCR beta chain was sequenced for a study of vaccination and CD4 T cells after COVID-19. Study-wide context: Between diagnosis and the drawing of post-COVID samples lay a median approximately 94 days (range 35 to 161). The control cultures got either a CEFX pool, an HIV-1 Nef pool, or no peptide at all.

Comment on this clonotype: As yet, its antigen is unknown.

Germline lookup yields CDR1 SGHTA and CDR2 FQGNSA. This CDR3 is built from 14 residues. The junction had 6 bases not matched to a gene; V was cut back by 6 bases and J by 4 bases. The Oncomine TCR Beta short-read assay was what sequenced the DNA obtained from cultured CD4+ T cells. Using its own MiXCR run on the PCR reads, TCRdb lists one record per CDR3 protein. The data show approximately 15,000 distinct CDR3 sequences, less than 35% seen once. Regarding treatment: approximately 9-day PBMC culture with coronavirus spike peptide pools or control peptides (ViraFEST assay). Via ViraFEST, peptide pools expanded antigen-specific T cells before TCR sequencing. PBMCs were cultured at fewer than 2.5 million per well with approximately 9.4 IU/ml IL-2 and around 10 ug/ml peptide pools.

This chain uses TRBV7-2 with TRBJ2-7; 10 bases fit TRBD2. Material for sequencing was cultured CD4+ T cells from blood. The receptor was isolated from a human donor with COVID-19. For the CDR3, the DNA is TGTGCCAGCAGAAGCGGGGGGGCTTGGTACGAGCAGTACTTC. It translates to CASRSGGAWYEQYF.